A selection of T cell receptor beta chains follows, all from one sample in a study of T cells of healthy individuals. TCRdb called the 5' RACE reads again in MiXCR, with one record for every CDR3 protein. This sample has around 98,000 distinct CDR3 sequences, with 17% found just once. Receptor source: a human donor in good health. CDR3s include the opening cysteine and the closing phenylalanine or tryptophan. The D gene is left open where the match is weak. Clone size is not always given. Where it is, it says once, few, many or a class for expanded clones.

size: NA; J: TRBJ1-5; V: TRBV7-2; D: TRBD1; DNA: TGTGCCAGCAGCTCGAGAGGGACAGGGGGGAATCAGCCCCAGCATTTT; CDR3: CASSSRGTGGNQPQHF
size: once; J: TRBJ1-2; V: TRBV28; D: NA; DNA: TGTGCCAGCAGCCGCCCAAGCTATAACTATGGCTACACCTTC; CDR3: CASSRPSYNYGYTF
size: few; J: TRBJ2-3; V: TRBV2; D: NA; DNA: TGTGCCAGCAGTGGACCTAGATCCCTCAAAGATACGCAGTATTTT; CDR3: CASSGPRSLKDTQYF
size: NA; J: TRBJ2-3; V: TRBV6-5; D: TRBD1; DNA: TGTGCCAGCAGTTACGGGACAGGGGAAGATACGCAGTATTTT; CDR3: CASSYGTGEDTQYF
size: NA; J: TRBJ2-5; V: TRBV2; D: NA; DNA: TGTGCCAGCAAAGACTTTCAAGAGACCCAGTACTTC; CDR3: CASKDFQETQYF
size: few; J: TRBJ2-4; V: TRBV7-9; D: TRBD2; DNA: TGTGCCAGCAGCTTAGTTGCGGGAGGGCCAAGGGCCAAAAACATTCAGTACTTC; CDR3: CASSLVAGGPRAKNIQYF
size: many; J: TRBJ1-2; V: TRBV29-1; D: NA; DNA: TGCAGCGTTAATCCGGCTTACTATGGCTACACCTTC; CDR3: CSVNPAYYGYTF
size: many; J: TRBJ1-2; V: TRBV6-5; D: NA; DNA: TGTGCCAGTACGGGGGGATATGGCTACACCTTC; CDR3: CASTGGYGYTF
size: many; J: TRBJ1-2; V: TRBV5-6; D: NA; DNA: TGTGCCAGCAGCTTTCAGGGTAACTATGGCTACACCTTC; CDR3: CASSFQGNYGYTF
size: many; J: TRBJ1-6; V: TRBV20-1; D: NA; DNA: TGCAGTGCTAGGAGTCCGCTCCCCGGGGGGGTAAAATTTTCACCCCTCCACTTT; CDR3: CSARSPLPGGVKFSPLHF
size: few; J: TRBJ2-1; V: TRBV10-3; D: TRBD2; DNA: TGTGCCATCTCTTGGAGCGGGGCTTACAATGAGCAGTTCTTC; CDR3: CAISWSGAYNEQFF
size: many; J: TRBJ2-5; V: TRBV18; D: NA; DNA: TGTGCCAGCTCACCAGGGATGGAGACCCAGTACTTC; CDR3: CASSPGMETQYF
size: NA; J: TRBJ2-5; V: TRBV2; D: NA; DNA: TGTGCCAGCAAGGCAGAGTTGACCCAGTACTTC; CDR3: CASKAELTQYF
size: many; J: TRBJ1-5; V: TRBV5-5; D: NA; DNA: TGTGCCAGCAGCTTGGTTCCGGGGGGAAGCAATCAGCCCCAGCATTTT; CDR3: CASSLVPGGSNQPQHF
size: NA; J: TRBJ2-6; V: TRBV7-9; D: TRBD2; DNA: TGTGCCAGCAGCTTAGGTAGCGGGCCCAGATTGAGGGGGGCCAACGTCCTGACTTTC; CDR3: CASSLGSGPRLRGANVLTF
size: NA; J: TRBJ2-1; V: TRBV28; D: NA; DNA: TGTGCCAGCAGGACGCAGGGGAATGAGCAGTTCTTC; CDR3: CASRTQGNEQFF
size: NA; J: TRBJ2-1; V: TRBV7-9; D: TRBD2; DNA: TGTGCGGCGGGGGGGGGGTACAATGAGCAGTTCTTC; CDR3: CAAGGGYNEQFF
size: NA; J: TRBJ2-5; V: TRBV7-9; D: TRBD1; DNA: TGTGCCAGCAGCGAAATTGACAGGGGAGGAGAGACCCAGTACTTC; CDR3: CASSEIDRGGETQYF
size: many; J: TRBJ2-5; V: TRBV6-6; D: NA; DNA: TGTGCCAGCAGTACAGGGCACGAGACCCAGTACTTC; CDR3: CASSTGHETQYF
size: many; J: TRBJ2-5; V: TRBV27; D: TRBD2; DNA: TGTGCCAGCAGTTTACTAGCGGGGGGTACCCAGTACTTC; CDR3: CASSLLAGGTQYF
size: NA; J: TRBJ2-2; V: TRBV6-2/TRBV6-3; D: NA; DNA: TGTGCCAGCAGAGACCGGGGGCCCGGGGAGCTGTTTTTT; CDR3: CASRDRGPGELFF
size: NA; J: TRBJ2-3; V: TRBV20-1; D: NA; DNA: TGCAGTGCTAGAGGGTCGGGTATTTCCGTGGATACGCAGTATTTT; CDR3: CSARGSGISVDTQYF
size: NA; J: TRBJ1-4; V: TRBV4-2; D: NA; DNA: TGTGCCAGCAGCCAACTCATACAGGGTTTGTATGAAAAACTGTTTTTT; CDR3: CASSQLIQGLYEKLFF
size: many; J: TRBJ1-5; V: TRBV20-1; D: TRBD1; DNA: TGCAGTGCGCGACAGGGGGGCCAGCCCCAGCATTTT; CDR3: CSARQGGQPQHF
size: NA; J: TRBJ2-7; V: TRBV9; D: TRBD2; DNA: TGTGCCAGCAGCGCCGGACTAGGTCTCTCCTACGAGCAGTACTTC; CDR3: CASSAGLGLSYEQYF
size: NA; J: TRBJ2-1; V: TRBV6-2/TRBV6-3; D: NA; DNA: TGTGCCAGCAGTTACTCGGGAGGAAGGCAGTTCTTC; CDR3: CASSYSGGRQFF
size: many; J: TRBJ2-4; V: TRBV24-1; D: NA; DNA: TGTGCCACCAGTGGAGCAGGCTATCGGGACATTCAGTACTTC; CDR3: CATSGAGYRDIQYF
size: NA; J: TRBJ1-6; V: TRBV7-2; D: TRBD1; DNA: TGTGCCAGCAGCTCACAGGGGATGAGTTCACCCCTCCACTTT; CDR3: CASSSQGMSSPLHF
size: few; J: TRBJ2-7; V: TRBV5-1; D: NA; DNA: TGCGCCAGCGACCCGGACGGGTTTCTCTACGAGCAGTACTTC; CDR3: CASDPDGFLYEQYF
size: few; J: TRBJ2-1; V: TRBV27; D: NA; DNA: TGTGCCAGCAGCCACGGGAGAGAACGGTTCTTC; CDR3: CASSHGRERFF
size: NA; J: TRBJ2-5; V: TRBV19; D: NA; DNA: TGTGCCAGTAGCGGGACTGCTAACCAAGAGACCCAGTACTTC; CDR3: CASSGTANQETQYF
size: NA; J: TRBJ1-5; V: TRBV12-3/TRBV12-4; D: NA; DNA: TGTGCCAGCAGCCCCACGTCCCGGAGCAATCAGCCCCAGCATTTT; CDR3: CASSPTSRSNQPQHF
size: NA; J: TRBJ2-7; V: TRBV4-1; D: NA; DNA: TGCGCCAGCAGCCAAGATCGAGGGCCCAGTCTGTACGAGCAGTACTTC; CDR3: CASSQDRGPSLYEQYF
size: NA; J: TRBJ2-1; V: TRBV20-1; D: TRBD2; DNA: TGCAGTGCTACCCTCCGGGCTAGCGGGATCCTAAACAATGAGCAGTTCTTC; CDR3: CSATLRASGILNNEQFF
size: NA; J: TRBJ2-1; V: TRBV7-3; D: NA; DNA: TGTGCCAGCAGCTTAACCGGGGGAGAAGCTGCTGAGCAGTTCTTC; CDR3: CASSLTGGEAAEQFF
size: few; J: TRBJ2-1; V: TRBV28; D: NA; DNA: TGTGCCAGCAGCATATACCATGAGCAGTTCTTC; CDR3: CASSIYHEQFF
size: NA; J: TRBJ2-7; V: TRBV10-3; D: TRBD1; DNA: TGTGCCATCGGGGTCCACGAGACAGGGGGCTACGAGCAGTACTTC; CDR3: CAIGVHETGGYEQYF
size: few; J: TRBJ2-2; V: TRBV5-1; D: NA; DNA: TGCGCCAGCAGCTTGTCGTCAGGGAACACCGGGGAGCTGTTTTTT; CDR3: CASSLSSGNTGELFF
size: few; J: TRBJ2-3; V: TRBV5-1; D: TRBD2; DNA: TGCGCCAGCAGCTACGGGACTAGCGGAGGAAACACAGATACGCAGTATTTT; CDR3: CASSYGTSGGNTDTQYF
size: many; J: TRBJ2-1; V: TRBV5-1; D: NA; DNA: TGCGCCAGCAGCCTCGGACCTGGTTACGACAATGAGCAGTTCTTC; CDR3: CASSLGPGYDNEQFF
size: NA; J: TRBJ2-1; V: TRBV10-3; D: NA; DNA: TGTGCCATCATGCGGGAATCGGACAATGAGCAGTTCTTC; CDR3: CAIMRESDNEQFF
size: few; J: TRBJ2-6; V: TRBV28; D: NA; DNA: TGTGCCAGCAGTTTTCTTAGCTCTGGGGCCAACGTCCTGACTTTC; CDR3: CASSFLSSGANVLTF
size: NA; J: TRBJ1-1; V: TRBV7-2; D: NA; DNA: TGTGCCAGCAGCTTACTCATTCGCACTGAAGCTTTCTTT; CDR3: CASSLLIRTEAFF
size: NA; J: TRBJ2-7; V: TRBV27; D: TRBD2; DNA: TGTGCCAGCAGTCTACAAGCGGGGGGCGACGAGCAGTACTTC; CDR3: CASSLQAGGDEQYF
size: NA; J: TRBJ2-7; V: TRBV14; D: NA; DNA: TGTGCCAGCAGCCAAGATCGGGTCGGAAACTACGAGCAGTACTTC; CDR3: CASSQDRVGNYEQYF
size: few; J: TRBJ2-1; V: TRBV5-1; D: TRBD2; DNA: TGCGCCAGCAGCTTCCTTAGCGGGGGAAACTCCTACAATGAGCAGTTCTTC; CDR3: CASSFLSGGNSYNEQFF
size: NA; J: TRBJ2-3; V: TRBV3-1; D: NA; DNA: TGTGCCAGCAGCCCACTCATCCCAGATACGCAGTATTTT; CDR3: CASSPLIPDTQYF
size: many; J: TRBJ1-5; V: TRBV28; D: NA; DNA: TGTGCCAGCAGACTCAGTAGTGAAGGTGGAAATCAGCCCCAGCATTTT; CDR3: CASRLSSEGGNQPQHF
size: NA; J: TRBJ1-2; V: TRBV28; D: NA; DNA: TGTGCCAGCAGTTCCTTGGGCAGGGAGGCTAACTATGGCTACACCTTC; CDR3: CASSSLGREANYGYTF
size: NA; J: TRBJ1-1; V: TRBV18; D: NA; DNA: TGTGCCAGCTCACCACAGTTCGACAATTCACACACTGAAGCTTTCTTT; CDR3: CASSPQFDNSHTEAFF
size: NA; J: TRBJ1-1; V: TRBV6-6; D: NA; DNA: TGTGCCAGCAGTCGTGGGTCCGGGGACTCCACCCTAGAAGCTTTCTTT; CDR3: CASSRGSGDSTLEAFF
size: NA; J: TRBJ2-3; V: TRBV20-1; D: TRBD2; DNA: TGCAGTGCTAATGCGGGCAGGAGAGGCGGGAGGACAGATACGCAGTATTTT; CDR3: CSANAGRRGGRTDTQYF
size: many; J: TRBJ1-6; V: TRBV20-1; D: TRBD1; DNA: TGCAGTGCTAGATTGCCGACAGGGGGAGGTCACTCACCCCTCCACTTT; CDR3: CSARLPTGGGHSPLHF
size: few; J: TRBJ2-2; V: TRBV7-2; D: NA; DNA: TGTGCCAGCAGCCAACAACTCGGGGAGCTGTTTTTT; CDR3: CASSQQLGELFF
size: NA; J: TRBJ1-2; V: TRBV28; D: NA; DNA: TGTGCCAGCAGTTTATTCGACAGCTACACCTTC; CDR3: CASSLFDSYTF
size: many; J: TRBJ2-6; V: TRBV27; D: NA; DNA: TGTGCCAGCAGTTTATTTTCGGGGGCCACTGGGGCCAACGTCCTGACTTTC; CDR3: CASSLFSGATGANVLTF
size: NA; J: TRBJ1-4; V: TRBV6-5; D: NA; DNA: TGTGCCAGCAGTTACGTCGGGACAGAAAAACTGTTTTTT; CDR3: CASSYVGTEKLFF
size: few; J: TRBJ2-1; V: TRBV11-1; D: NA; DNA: TGTGCCAGCAGGAGACTAGGGGATGACAATGAGCAGTTCTTC; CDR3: CASRRLGDDNEQFF
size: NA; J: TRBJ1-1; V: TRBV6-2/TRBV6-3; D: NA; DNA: TGTGCCAGCAGTTACAGGGATTATGCTGAAGCTTTCTTT; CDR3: CASSYRDYAEAFF